This passage covers 27 T cell receptor beta chains from one sample sequenced in a study of blood T cell repertoires in COVID-19. The protocol was immunoSEQ multiplex PCR, while the TCRdb copy is restricted to in-frame clones and leaves out a portion. This sample has roughly 160,000 clones, with about 88% found just once. The specimen was peripheral blood. The receptors shown here come from a woman between 50 and 59 years old with COVID-19, enrolled during active disease.

The rearrangement uses TRBV10-3 and TRBJ1-1; D uncertain. V shed 2 bases and J shed 2 bases, with 9 bases lying between them. From germline, CDR1 is ENHRY and CDR2 SYGVKD. CDR3 length: 14 amino acids. CDR3 DNA: TGTGCCATCAGTGAGCTGCCGGGTAACACTGAAGCTTTCTTT. Protein product: CAISELPGNTEAFF.

This chain links TRBV5-4 with TRBJ2-7, with TRBD1 matching over 7 bases. Trimming cost V 3 bases and J 3 bases; bases outside gene matches: 0. This CDR3 is built from 12 residues. The germline gives CDR1 SGHNT, CDR2 YYREEE (reference sequence). The CDR3 nucleotides read TGTGCCAGCAGCTGGGACAGCTACGAGCAGTACTTC. Protein: CASSWDSYEQYF.

This sequence joins TRBV18 and TRBJ2-3; 10 bases align to TRBD1. Germline V gene sequence: CDR1 KGHSH, CDR2 LQKENI. The CDR3 is 16 residues long. The V gene end was trimmed by 6 bases and the J gene end by 3 bases; junction bases not matched to a gene: 9. The CDR3 loop is CASSPLWDRGTDTQYF. The CDR3 bases are TGTGCCAGCTCGCCCTTGTGGGACAGGGGTACAGATACGCAGTATTTT.

The V and J genes are TRBV5-6 and TRBJ2-3; TRBD2 matches 8 bases. Germline-derived CDR1 and CDR2 are SGHDT and YYEEEE. This CDR3 spans 18 amino acids. With V trimmed by 0 bases and J by 0 bases, 9 bases remained unmatched. CDR3 DNA sequence: TGTGCCAGCAGCTTGGGCCGGGGGGGAAAAATTAGCACAGATACGCAGTATTTT. It translates to CASSLGRGGKISTDTQYF.

This sequence joins TRBV5-1 and TRBJ1-2; TRBD1 matches 7 bases. The CDR3 runs to 14 residues. The J segment lost 7 bases and the V segment lost 3 bases, leaving 9 bases of the junction unmatched. CDR1 SGHRS and CDR2 YFSETQ come from the germline V gene. The DNA of the CDR3 is TGCGCCAGCAGCTGGACAGGTAATCTCGGTGGCTACACCTTC. This translates into CASSWTGNLGGYTF. Together with reference TRBV5-1 and TRBJ1-2, the CDR3 gives the full variable domain: KAGVTQTPRYLIKTRGQQVTLSCSPISGHRSVSWYQQTPGQGLQFLFEYFSETQRNKGNFPGRFSGRQFSNSRSEMNVSTLELGDSALYLCASSWTGNLGGYTFGSGTRLTVV.

The chain employs TRBV6-6 and TRBJ1-4, with 7 nucleotides matching TRBD1. V lost 5 bases to trimming and J lost 0 bases; unmatched junction nucleotides: 0. The CDR3 loop spans 14 amino acids. CDR1 MNHNY and CDR2 SVGAGI come from the germline V gene (reference sequence). DNA of the CDR3: TGTGCCAGCAGTGACAGGGCAACTAATGAAAAACTGTTTTTT. The encoded protein is CASSDRATNEKLFF.

V is TRBV27 and J is TRBJ2-3, with D possibly matching TRBD2 (5 bases). Germline V lookup: CDR1 MNHEY, CDR2 SMNVEV (reference sequence). Trimming stripped 6 bases from V and 3 bases from J, with 19 bases between. The CDR3 loop spans 16 amino acids. CDR3: CASRRDLGMYTDTQYF. CDR3 DNA: TGTGCCAGCAGGAGGGATTTAGGGATGTATACAGATACGCAGTATTTT.

This chain joins TRBV10-1 and TRBJ2-1; 9 bases agree with TRBD2. With 8 bases clipped from V and 3 bases from J, the junction kept 5 bases outside the gene matches. The CDR3 sequence is 14 residues long. CDR1 is WNHNN and CDR2 is SYGVQD in the germline V gene (reference sequence). In DNA form, the CDR3 reads TGCGCCAGCTCGCGCGGGGGGGTCTACAATGAGCAGTTCTTC. Translating gives CASSRGGVYNEQFF.

Worth noting for this clone: Other DNA sequences of this sample code for an identical CDR3. As DNA, the CDR3 is TGCGCCAGCAGCCTCGGGACAGATGGCTACACCTTC. Translating it yields CASSLGTDGYTF. The chain links TRBV5-1 to TRBJ1-2; 7 bases match TRBD1. Losses at the gene ends were 4 bases for V and 6 bases for J; bases not matched to a gene: 3. This CDR3 comprises 12 residues. In germline, CDR1 is SGHRS, CDR2 YFSETQ.

The V gene is TRBV21-1, the J gene TRBJ2-2; the DNA was not compared with TRBD2, the D call given in the table. TRBV21-1 is described as a pseudogene. The CDR3 has 13 residues. CDR3 sequence reads: CASSNSGAGELFF. CDR3 sequence (DNA): TGTGCCAGCAGCAATTCCGGGGCCGGGGAGCTGTTTTTT.

The rearrangement uses TRBV5-4 and TRBJ2-7, with 11 bases identical to TRBD1. The CDR3 is made up of 14 amino acids. Germline V CDR1 and CDR2: SGHNT, YYREEE (reference sequence). Unmatched junction bases numbered 3, after V lost 3 bases and J lost 4 bases. The CDR3 is CASSSDRGQYEQYF. The CDR3 DNA sequence: TGTGCCAGCAGCTCGGACAGGGGGCAGTACGAGCAGTACTTC.

V usage is TRBV3-1 (or the pseudogene TRBV3-2) and J usage is TRBJ2-5; D may be TRBD2 (6 bases). The CDR3 runs 16 residues. Looked up from germline, CDR1 is LGHDT and CDR2 is YNNKEL (reference sequence). V was cut by 7 bases and J by 3 bases, with 21 bases left in between. The CDR3 DNA follows: TGTGCCAGCACCGCAGAACGGGGTAGCGGAGAAGAGACCCAGTACTTC. It yields the protein CASTAERGSGEETQYF.

This clone has a single count. The chain combines TRBV19 with TRBJ1-4; D perhaps matches TRBD1 (5 bases). Per germline, CDR1 LNHDA and CDR2 SQIVND (reference sequence). CDR3 length: 18 amino acids. Trimming pared 1 base from V and 1 base from J, leaving 16 bases between. Here the CDR3 reads CASSIVRQSFLTNEKLFF. In DNA form, the CDR3 reads TGTGCCAGTAGTATAGTTCGACAGAGCTTTTTAACTAATGAAAAACTGTTTTTT.

The chain is built from TRBV5-1 and TRBJ2-5; D possibly corresponds to TRBD2 (5 bases). The V gene lost 0 bases and the J gene lost 2 bases, with 14 bases spanning the gap. Germline V gene data show CDR1 as SGHRS and CDR2 as YFSETQ. The CDR3 is 16 residues long. CDR3 region: CASSLGGRPYQETQYF. The CDR3 DNA reads TGCGCCAGCAGCTTGGGTGGGAGACCTTATCAAGAGACCCAGTACTTC.

The rearrangement joins TRBV5-1 to TRBJ1-5; 8 positions agree with TRBD1. V shed 4 bases and J 5 bases; nucleotides not matched to a gene: 5. Germline lookup yields CDR1 SGHRS and CDR2 YFSETQ. This CDR3 region has 14 residues. This chain's CDR3 is CASSPQTGDQPQHF. The CDR3, as DNA: TGCGCCAGCAGCCCCCAGACAGGGGATCAGCCCCAGCATTTT.

This clone was recorded only once. This chain uses TRBV5-6 with TRBJ1-2; possible D gene TRBD1, 5 bases. Trimming pared 3 bases from V and 4 bases from J, leaving 16 bases between. Germline V gene lookup returns CDR1 SGHDT and CDR2 YYEEEE. CDR3 size: 15 residues. The CDR3 nucleotides read TGTGCCAGCAGCTCGAAACCCCAGGGCTCCTATGGCTACACCTTC. Translation gives CASSSKPQGSYGYTF.

CDR3 in amino acids: CASSLGTGGRDEQFF. The CDR3 DNA reads TGTGCCAGCTCACTCGGGACAGGAGGAAGGGATGAGCAGTTCTTC. This chain connects TRBV18 to TRBJ2-1, with 8 bases that match TRBD1. Looked up from germline, CDR1 is KGHSH and CDR2 is LQKENI. J gave up 8 bases and V 4 bases, and 10 bases lay outside the gene matches. The CDR3 sequence is 15 residues long.

The chain is built from TRBV9 and TRBJ2-7; D might be TRBD1 (6 bases). CDR1 is SGDLS, CDR2 YYNGEE, per germline. This CDR3 is 15 amino acids long. V was shortened by 0 bases and J by 1 base, with 11 bases between the two germline ends. The CDR3 DNA reads as TGTGCCAGCAGCGTAGCAGCAGGGGTGTCCTACGAGCAGTACTTC. Amino acid sequence: CASSVAAGVSYEQYF.

This clone showed up just once. The V call is TRBV28, the J call TRBJ2-7, with TRBD2 as a possible D gene (6 bases). The CDR3 is made up of 15 amino acids. V shed 4 bases and J shed 3 bases, with 16 bases lying between them. Per germline, CDR1 MDHEN and CDR2 SYDVKM. This CDR3 is CASSSAGEAGYEQYF. CDR3 nucleotide sequence: TGTGCCAGCAGTTCCGCCGGGGAGGCAGGCTACGAGCAGTACTTC.

The chain carries TRBV7-9 and TRBJ2-5; D may be TRBD2 (5 bases). The germline CDR1 and CDR2 sequences are SEHNR and FQNEAQ (reference sequence). V lost 10 bases to trimming and J lost 0 bases, with 15 bases between them. The CDR3 loop spans 14 amino acids. CDR3 coding DNA: TGTGCCATCAATCACGCGGGCAACCAAGAGACCCAGTACTTC. Protein sequence: CAINHAGNQETQYF.

The V gene is TRBV30, the J gene TRBJ1-4; D gene ambiguous. Per germline, CDR1 GTSNPN and CDR2 SVGIG (reference sequence). The CDR3 is 14 amino acids. V was cut by 4 bases and J by 4 bases, with 13 bases left in between. CDR3 amino acids: CAWTSGIYNEKLFF. The CDR3, as DNA: TGTGCCTGGACCTCCGGGATCTATAATGAAAAACTGTTTTTT.

CDR3 coding DNA: TGTGCCAGCTCCCAAGACAGGACCTCCTACAATGAGCAGTTCTTC. Its translation is CASSQDRTSYNEQFF. V is TRBV18 and J is TRBJ2-1; D perhaps matches TRBD1 (6 bases). Germline V gene sequence: CDR1 KGHSH, CDR2 LQKENI. The V gene lost 6 bases and the J gene lost 0 bases, with 12 bases spanning the gap. The CDR3 extends over 15 amino acids. Filled out from reference TRBV18 and TRBJ2-1, the complete variable domain reads NAGVMQNPRHLVRRRGQEARLRCSPMKGHSHVYWYRQLPEEGLKFMVYLQKENIIDESGMPKERFSAEFPKEGPSILRIQQVVRGDSAAYFCASSQDRTSYNEQFFGPGTRLTVL.

V usage is TRBV7-9 and J usage is TRBJ2-7, with a weak D call TRBD1 (8 bases). Germline V gene sequence: CDR1 SEHNR, CDR2 FQNEAQ (reference sequence). V gave up 6 bases and J gave up 3 bases, with 15 bases separating them. The CDR3 sequence is 14 residues long. This CDR3 is CASREQGEGYEQYF. The CDR3 DNA sequence: TGTGCCAGCAGGGAACAGGGGGAGGGCTACGAGCAGTACTTC.

This clone was observed a single time. The genes are TRBV27 and TRBJ2-1; 8 bases line up with TRBD1. The CDR3 runs 15 residues. The germline CDR1 and CDR2 sequences are MNHEY and SMNVEV (reference sequence). After removal of 6 bases from V and 4 bases from J, the junction contained 8 bases not matched to a gene. The CDR3 spells CASSPDRAIYNEQFF. CDR3 DNA: TGTGCCAGCAGCCCGGACAGGGCTATTTACAATGAGCAGTTCTTC.

V gene TRBV9 combines with J gene TRBJ2-1, with D tentatively TRBD1 (5 bases). The CDR3 loop spans 17 amino acids. Trimming cost V 0 bases and J 0 bases, with 13 bases left between them. CDR1 is SGDLS and CDR2 is YYNGEE in the germline V gene. CDR3 residues: CASSVVGASSSYNEQFF. The DNA for the CDR3 is TGTGCCAGCAGCGTAGTTGGGGCCTCAAGCTCCTACAATGAGCAGTTCTTC.

This sequence joins TRBV10-3 and TRBJ2-5; weak D call: TRBD1 (6 bases). Deletions cut 5 bases from V and 1 base from J, with 26 bases between. The CDR3 sequence is 19 residues long. Germline lookup yields CDR1 ENHRY and CDR2 SYGVKD. CDR3 amino acids: CAISPQKGVSGQVQETQYF. The CDR3 bases are TGTGCCATCAGTCCTCAGAAGGGGGTGAGCGGCCAGGTCCAAGAGACCCAGTACTTC.

V is TRBV18 and J is TRBJ1-5; D uncertain. V was trimmed by 1 base and J by 5 bases, leaving 15 bases between them. The CDR3 is 16 amino acids. Germline CDR1 reads KGHSH; CDR2 reads LQKENI. As DNA, the CDR3 is TGTGCCAGCTCACCACGGGCTTTGGAGGACGATCAGCCCCAGCATTTT. Protein: CASSPRALEDDQPQHF.